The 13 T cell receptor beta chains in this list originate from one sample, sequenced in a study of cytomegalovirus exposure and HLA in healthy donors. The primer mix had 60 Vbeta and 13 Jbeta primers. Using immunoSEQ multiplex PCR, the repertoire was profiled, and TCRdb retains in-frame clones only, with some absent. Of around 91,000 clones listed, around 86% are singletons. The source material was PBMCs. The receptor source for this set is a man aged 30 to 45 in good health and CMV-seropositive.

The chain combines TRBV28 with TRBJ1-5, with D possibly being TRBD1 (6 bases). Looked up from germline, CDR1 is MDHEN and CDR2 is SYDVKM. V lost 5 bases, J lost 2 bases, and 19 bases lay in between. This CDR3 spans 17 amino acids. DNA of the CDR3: TGTGCCAGCAGTGCTATAGACAGGCTACCCGGCAATCAGCCCCAGCATTTT. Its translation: CASSAIDRLPGNQPQHF.

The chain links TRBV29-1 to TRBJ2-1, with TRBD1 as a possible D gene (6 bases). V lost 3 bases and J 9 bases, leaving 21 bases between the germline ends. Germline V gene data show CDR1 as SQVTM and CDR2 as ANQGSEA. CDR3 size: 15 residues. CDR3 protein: CSVDLGDRLIVEQFF. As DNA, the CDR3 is TGCAGCGTTGACCTAGGTGACAGGTTAATAGTTGAGCAGTTCTTC.

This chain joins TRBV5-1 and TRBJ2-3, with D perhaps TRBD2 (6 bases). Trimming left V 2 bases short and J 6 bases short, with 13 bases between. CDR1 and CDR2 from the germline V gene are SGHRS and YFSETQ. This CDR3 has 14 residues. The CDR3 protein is CASSFWRVEDTQYF. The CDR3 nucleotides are TGCGCCAGCAGCTTTTGGAGGGTTGAGGATACGCAGTATTTT.

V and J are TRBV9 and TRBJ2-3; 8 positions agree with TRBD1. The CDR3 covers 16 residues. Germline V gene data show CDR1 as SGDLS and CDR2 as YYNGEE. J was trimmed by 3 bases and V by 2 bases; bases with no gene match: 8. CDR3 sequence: CASSVRGTGETDTQYF. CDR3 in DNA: TGTGCCAGCAGCGTTCGAGGGACAGGTGAGACAGATACGCAGTATTTT. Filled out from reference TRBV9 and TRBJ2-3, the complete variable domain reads DSGVTQTPKHLITATGQRVTLRCSPRSGDLSVYWYQQSLDQGLQFLIQYYNGEERAKGNILERFSAQQFPDLHSELNLSSLELGDSALYFCASSVRGTGETDTQYFGPGTRLTVL.

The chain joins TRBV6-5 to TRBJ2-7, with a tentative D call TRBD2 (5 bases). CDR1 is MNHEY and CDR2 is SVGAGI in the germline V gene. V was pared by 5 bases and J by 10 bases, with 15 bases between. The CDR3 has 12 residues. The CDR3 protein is CASSDSSRAQYF. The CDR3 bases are TGTGCCAGCAGTGATTCTTCGAGGGCCCAGTACTTC.

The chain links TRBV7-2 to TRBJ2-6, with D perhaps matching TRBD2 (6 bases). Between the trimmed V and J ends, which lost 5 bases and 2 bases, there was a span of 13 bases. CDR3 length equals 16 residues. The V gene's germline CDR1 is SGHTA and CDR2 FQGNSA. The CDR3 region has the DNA TGTGCCAGCAGCCCGTCGACTAGTACTGGGGCCAACGTCCTGACTTTC. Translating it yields CASSPSTSTGANVLTF.

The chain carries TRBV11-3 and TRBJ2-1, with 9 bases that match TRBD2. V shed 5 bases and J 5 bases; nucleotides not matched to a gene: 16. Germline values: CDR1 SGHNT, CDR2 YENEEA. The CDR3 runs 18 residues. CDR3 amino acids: CASSPYAPGAGGHNEQFF. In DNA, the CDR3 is TGTGCCAGCAGCCCTTACGCCCCCGGAGCGGGGGGACACAATGAGCAGTTCTTC.

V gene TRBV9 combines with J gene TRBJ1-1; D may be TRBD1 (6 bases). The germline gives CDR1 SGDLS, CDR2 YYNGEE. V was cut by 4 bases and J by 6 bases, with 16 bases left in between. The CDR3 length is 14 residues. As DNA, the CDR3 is TGTGCCAGCAGCCCCCTATCGCAGGGGCCTGAAGCTTTCTTT. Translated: CASSPLSQGPEAFF.

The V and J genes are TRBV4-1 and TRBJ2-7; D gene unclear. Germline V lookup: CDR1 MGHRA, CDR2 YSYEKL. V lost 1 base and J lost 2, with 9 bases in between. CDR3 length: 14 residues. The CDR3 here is CASSQGVRTYEQYF. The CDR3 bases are TGCGCCAGCAGCCAAGGAGTAAGAACCTACGAGCAGTACTTC.

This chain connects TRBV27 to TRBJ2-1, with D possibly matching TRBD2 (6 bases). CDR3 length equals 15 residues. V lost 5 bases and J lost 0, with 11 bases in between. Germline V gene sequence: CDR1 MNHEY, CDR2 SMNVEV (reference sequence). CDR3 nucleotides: TGTGCCAGCAGTGGAGGGGAGAGCTCCTACAATGAGCAGTTCTTC. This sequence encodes CASSGGESSYNEQFF.

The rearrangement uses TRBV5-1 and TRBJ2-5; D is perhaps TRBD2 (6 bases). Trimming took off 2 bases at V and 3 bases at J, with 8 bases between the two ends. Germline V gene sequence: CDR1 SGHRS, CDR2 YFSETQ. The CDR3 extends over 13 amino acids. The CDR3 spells CASSFPGEETQYF. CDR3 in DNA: TGCGCCAGCAGCTTTCCGGGGGAAGAGACCCAGTACTTC.

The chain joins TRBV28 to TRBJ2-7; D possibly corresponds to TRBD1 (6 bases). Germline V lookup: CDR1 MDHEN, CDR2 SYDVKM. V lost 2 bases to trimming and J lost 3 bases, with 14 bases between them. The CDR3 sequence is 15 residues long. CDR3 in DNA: TGTGCCAGCAGTTTACCAGGGACAACCAACTACGAGCAGTACTTC. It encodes CASSLPGTTNYEQYF.

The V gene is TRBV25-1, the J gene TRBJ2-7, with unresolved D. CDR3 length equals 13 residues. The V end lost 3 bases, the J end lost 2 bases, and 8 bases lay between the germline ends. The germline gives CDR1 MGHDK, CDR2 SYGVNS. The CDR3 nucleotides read TGTGCCAGCAGTGAGGGCAATCCCTACGAGCAGTACTTC. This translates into CASSEGNPYEQYF.